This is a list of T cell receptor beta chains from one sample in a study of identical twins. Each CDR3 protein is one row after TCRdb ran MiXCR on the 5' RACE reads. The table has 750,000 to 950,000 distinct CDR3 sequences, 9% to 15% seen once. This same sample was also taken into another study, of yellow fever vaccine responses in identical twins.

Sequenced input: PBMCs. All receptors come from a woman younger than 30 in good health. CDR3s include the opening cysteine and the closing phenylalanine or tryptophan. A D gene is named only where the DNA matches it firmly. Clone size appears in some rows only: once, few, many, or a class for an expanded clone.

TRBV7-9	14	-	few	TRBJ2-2	CASRLGNPLGELFF	TGTGCCAGCAGACTCGGTAACCCCCTCGGGGAGCTGTTTTTT
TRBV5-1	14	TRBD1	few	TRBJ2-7	CASSEQGVSDEQYF	TGCGCCAGCAGTGAACAGGGGGTGTCGGACGAGCAGTACTTC
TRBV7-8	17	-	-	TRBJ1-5	CASGSGGGGWGNEPQHF	TGTGCCAGCGGTTCGGGTGGCGGGGGTTGGGGGAATGAGCCCCAGCATTTT
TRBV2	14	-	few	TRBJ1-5	CASSLTNTYQPQHF	TGTGCCAGCAGTTTGACAAATACATATCAGCCCCAGCATTTT
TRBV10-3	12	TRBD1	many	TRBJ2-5	CAIRGQQETQYF	TGTGCCATCAGGGGACAGCAAGAGACCCAGTACTTC
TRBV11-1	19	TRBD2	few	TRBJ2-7	CASSLESLTSGRAGYEQYF	TGTGCCAGCAGCTTAGAGTCCCTAACTAGCGGGAGGGCCGGTTACGAGCAGTACTTC
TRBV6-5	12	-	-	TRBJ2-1	CASRRTYNEQFF	TGTGCCAGCCGCAGGACTTACAATGAGCAGTTCTTC
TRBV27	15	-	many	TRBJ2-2	CASSPGQRNTGELFF	TGTGCCAGCAGCCCCGGACAGAGAAACACCGGGGAGCTGTTTTTT
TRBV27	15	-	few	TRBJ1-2	CASSSNQKGFYGYTF	TGTGCCAGCAGTTCCAATCAAAAAGGATTCTATGGCTACACCTTC
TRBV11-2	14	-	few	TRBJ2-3	CASRGSGSTDTQYF	TGTGCCAGCAGGGGTAGCGGAAGCACAGATACGCAGTATTTT
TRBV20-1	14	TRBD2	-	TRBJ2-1	CSAREPREVGEQFF	TGCAGTGCTAGAGAACCGCGGGAGGTGGGCGAGCAGTTCTTC
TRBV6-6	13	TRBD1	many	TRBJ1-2	CASALGTGDSYTF	TGTGCCAGCGCCTTGGGGACAGGGGATTCCTACACCTTC
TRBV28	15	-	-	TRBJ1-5	CASSLLTGGSFPQHF	TGTGCCAGCAGTTTATTGACCGGGGGCTCCTTCCCCCAGCATTTT
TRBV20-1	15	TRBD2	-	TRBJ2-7	CSAQPGTSGAYEQYF	TGCAGTGCCCAACCCGGGACTAGCGGAGCCTACGAGCAGTACTTC
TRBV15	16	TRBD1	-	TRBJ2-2	CATSREYGQGTGELFF	TGTGCCACCAGCAGAGAATACGGACAGGGGACCGGGGAGCTGTTTTTT
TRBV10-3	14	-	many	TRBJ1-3	CAISESIQGNTIYF	TGTGCCATCAGTGAGTCGATACAGGGAAACACCATATATTTT
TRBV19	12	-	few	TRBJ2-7	CASSIPSYEQYF	TGTGCCAGTAGTATCCCCTCCTACGAGCAGTACTTC
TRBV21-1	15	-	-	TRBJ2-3	CASSKIFALTDTQYF	TGTGCCAGCAGCAAAATTTTCGCCCTCACAGATACGCAGTATTTT
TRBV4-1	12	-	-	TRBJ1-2	CASSPPGSGYTF	TGCGCCAGCAGCCCACCGGGCAGTGGCTACACCTTC
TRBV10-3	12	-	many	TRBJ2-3	CAIAIGTDTQYF	TGTGCCATCGCGATCGGAACAGATACGCAGTATTTT
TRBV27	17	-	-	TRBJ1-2	CASSLYGGTTLGYGYTF	TGTGCCAGCAGTTTATACGGGGGGACCACTTTGGGTTATGGCTACACCTTC
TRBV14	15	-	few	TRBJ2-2	CASSRTQMNTGELFF	TGTGCCAGCAGCCGGACACAGATGAACACCGGGGAGCTGTTTTTT
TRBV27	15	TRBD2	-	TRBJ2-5	CASSLLAGRQETQYF	TGTGCCAGCAGCCTACTAGCGGGTCGCCAAGAGACCCAGTACTTC
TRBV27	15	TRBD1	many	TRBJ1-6	CASSLGTVDNSPLHF	TGTGCCAGCAGTTTAGGGACAGTCGATAATTCACCCCTCCACTTT
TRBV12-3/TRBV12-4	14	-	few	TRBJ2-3	CASSGWSSTDTQYF	TGTGCCAGCAGTGGGTGGTCCAGCACAGATACGCAGTATTTT
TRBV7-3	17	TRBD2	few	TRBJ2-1	CASSLTWASGRYNEQFF	TGTGCCAGCAGCTTAACATGGGCTAGCGGGAGGTACAATGAGCAGTTCTTC
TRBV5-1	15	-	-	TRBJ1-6	CASSSGTKVESPLHF	TGCGCCAGCAGCTCCGGGACAAAAGTAGAGTCACCCCTCCACTTT
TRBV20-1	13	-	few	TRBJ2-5	CSARVVYQETQYF	TGCAGTGCTAGAGTCGTCTACCAAGAGACCCAGTACTTC
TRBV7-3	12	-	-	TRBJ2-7	CASSSWRYEQYF	TGTGCCAGCAGCTCCTGGAGGTACGAGCAGTACTTC
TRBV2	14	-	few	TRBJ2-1	CASSVSRSGNEQFF	TGTGCCAGCAGCGTCTCCCGGAGCGGGAATGAGCAGTTCTTC
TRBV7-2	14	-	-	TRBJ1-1	CASSLVGYGTEAFF	TGTGCCAGCAGCTTAGTCGGGTATGGCACTGAAGCTTTCTTT
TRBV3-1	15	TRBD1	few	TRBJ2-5	CASSHGQGSSETQYF	TGTGCCAGCAGCCATGGACAGGGTTCATCGGAGACCCAGTACTTC